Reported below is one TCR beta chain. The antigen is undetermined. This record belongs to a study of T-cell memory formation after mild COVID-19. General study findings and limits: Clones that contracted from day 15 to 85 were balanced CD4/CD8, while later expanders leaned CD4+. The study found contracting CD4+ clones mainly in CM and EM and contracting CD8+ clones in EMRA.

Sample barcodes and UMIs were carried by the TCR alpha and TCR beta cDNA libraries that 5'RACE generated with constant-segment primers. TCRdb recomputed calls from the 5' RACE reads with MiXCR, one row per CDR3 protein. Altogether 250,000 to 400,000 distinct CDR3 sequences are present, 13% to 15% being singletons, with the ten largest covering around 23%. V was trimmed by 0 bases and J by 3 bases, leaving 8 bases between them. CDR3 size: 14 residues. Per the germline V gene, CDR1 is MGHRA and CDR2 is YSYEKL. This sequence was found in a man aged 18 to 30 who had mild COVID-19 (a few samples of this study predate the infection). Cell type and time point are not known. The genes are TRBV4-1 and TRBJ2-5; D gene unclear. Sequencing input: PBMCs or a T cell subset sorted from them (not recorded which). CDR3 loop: CASSQDRWEETQYF. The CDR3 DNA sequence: TGCGCCAGCAGCCAAGATCGCTGGGAAGAGACCCAGTACTTC.